This T cell receptor beta chain was captured in a study of cytomegalovirus exposure and HLA in healthy donors (dated by TCRdb to the late 2010s). Looking at the study overall: According to an earlier analysis of several hundred of the donors, about 179 million T cells yielded some 110 million unique TCR beta sequences and 276 Gb of sequence data. The study profiled the T cell repertoires of approximately 700 subjects by immunosequencing and related them to cytomegalovirus serostatus. The number of typed donors differed by locus: about 629-640 for A, B, C, DRB1 and DQB1; about 520 for DQA1; fewer than 610 for DPA1; and around 470 for DPB1. An early release covering some 640 HLA-typed donors comprised approximately 300 gigabases of sequencing data and 65 million to 100 million unique TCR sequences. Every discovery cohort repertoire had been produced on one sequencing platform. On average, approximately 250,000 unique TCR beta nucleotide sequences were sequenced per donor among 398 genotyped donors of the cohort, with roughly 19% of those sequences being non-productive. Genome-wide SNP genotypes for about 55% of the roughly 670 donors were used in a later genetic analysis, which treated that subset as a discovery cohort. Of the 300 to 450 genotyped donors, around 81% fell in the genetic ancestry cluster associated with self-reported Caucasian donors. Four to six DR-DQ haplotypes were handled as single units for association and clustering, since linkage in the cohort was strong. To study patterns of TCR occurrence, a later analysis re-analyzed previously published TCR beta repertoires from 650 to 750 donors and added high-resolution HLA genotyping. HLA typing covered class I and class II loci at four-digit resolution. To decide whether each TCR beta V gene segment behaved as functional or pseudogenic, an earlier analysis of several hundred of the donors relied on high-throughput TCR beta sequencing. To predict cytomegalovirus infection status, the study combined high-throughput TCR immunosequencing, statistical association of individual TCRs with disease status, and machine learning. Donor age, sex, ethnicity and CMV serostatus were compiled alongside the repertoire data. In the later analysis, no new phenotypic data were used to find candidate immune exposures; instead, reliance was placed on TCR beta sequences and their occurrence across donors. The study was designed to test whether signatures of past pathogen exposure could be identified by cataloging public T cell receptors. Besides the first cohort of under 700 subjects, a separate validation cohort made up of over 95 different subjects was used. Summary of the overall study and its limitations: The cohort was sequenced for TCR beta chains only, and without alpha or paired-chain data the features that could be detected were limited. Correlated functional status among segregating V segments might be attributable to linkage disequilibrium, but an unknown experimental factor could not be ruled out. The classifier was reported to diagnose cytomegalovirus status with high specificity and sensitivity in both the original and validation cohorts. A further reported finding was that TCR beta sequences accurately predicted the HLA-A and HLA-B alleles for most subjects in the first cohort. Most CMV-associated TCR beta chains appeared to be HLA-restricted in a later analysis, and the HLA associations seemed to be driven largely by CMV exposure. In a later genetic analysis, a missense DCLRE1C variant was associated with V-gene and J-gene trimming of TCR beta chains, and the association was replicated in an independent cohort. A total of fewer than 200 TCR beta chains were listed by the study as associated with cytomegalovirus. The authors suggested that the approach could potentially be generalized to other disease states and immunological phenotypes. In a later genetic analysis, fewer N-insertions in productive TCRs were reported among donors in an Asian-associated ancestry cluster than the roughly 700-donor mean. Most TCR sequences were seen in very few donors, while some public TCRs were found in many individuals. A later analysis found that HLA-associated TCR beta chains were more clonally expanded and had lower generation probabilities than equally common non-associated chains. In vitro tests confirmed that a few of the cytomegalovirus-associated TCR beta chains recognize cytomegalovirus antigens. Presence/absence analyses assumed roughly uniform sequencing depth across donors, an assumption that may not hold. When HLA alleles, especially DR and DQ, strongly co-occurred, attributing TCR associations to individual alleles was difficult. For the cohort, immune exposure information was limited to CMV serostatus. The 87-base-pair reads could not distinguish some IMGT-functional V segments, including TRBV6-2 and TRBV6-3, so those segments were excluded. A later analysis reported that several top co-occurrence clusters appeared linked to parvovirus B19, influenza, CMV and Epstein-Barr virus. Because HLA typing was unavailable for some donors at each locus, only the typed subset was used in association tests. The earlier analysis of fewer than 750 of the donors excluded approximately 17 rarely observed V segments, including chromosome 9 orphons, because counts were too low. In an earlier analysis of roughly 500 of the donors, most TCR beta V segments appeared in productive rearrangements about 90% or about 30% of the time, broadly matching IMGT annotations. In a later analysis, some 18,000 TCR beta sequences were associated with specific HLA alleles at a false discovery rate of 0.05. A group of highly shared sequence variants was considered likely to be a technical artifact of the sequencing pipeline. In a later analysis, the rate of TCR association differed among HLA loci, with DRB1 alleles having the most associated TCRs and HLA-C alleles having the fewest.

The library relied on the immunoSEQ multiplex PCR assay. A mixture of 60 forward primers for TCR Vbeta segments and 13 reverse primers for TCR Jbeta segments was used in the multiplex PCR. Amplification of the CDR3 region of rearranged TCR beta genes was performed with a multiplex PCR assay on genomic DNA. The Illumina HiSeq System was used to sequence the amplified TCR beta libraries as 87-base-pair reads. The original methods were these. Across the 670 or so repertoires, a later analysis counted some 81 million unique TCR beta chains, roughly 11 million of which were shared by at least two donors. To remove PCR and sequencing errors, raw reads were error-corrected and collapsed into unique sequences using a nearest-neighbor algorithm that merged closely related sequences. Alignment of CDR3 sequences to IMGT reference sequences was used to assign V, D and J gene segments. For a sequence to be retained, at least a six-nucleotide match to both a V gene segment and a J gene segment was required. A rearrangement counted as productive if the CDR3 had no stop codons and remained in frame with V and J, and every other rearrangement counted as non-productive. CDR3 was defined according to IMGT convention as the region running from the second conserved V-encoded cysteine to the conserved J-encoded phenylalanine. Sequences without an unambiguous match to a single V gene segment were excluded from the earlier analysis of a few hundred of the donors. An earlier analysis of 450 to 650 of the donors called V segments functional above 56.7% productive rearrangements and segregating when the between-donor standard deviation exceeded 5%. A statistical classification framework was built for diagnosing cytomegalovirus status from the catalog of TCR beta chain sequences. A later analysis assigned V and J genes by comparing TCR nucleotide sequences with IMGT/GENE-DB human TR gene sequences. Using the TCRdist pipeline, a later analysis assigned CDR3 sequences along with most-parsimonious VDJ recombination scenarios. A later analysis defined each TCR beta chain by its CDR3 amino acid sequence plus V-gene family, and excluded reads lacking a unique V-gene family. As a way to deal with suspected cross-contamination and a sequencing artifact, a later analysis dropped 450 to 700 nucleotide sequences that were highly shared and had low generation probability. A later analysis calculated a clonal expansion index for each public chain from normalized within-repertoire ranks of inferred template counts. In a later analysis, generation probabilities were computed with a VDJ recombination model fitted to out-of-frame rearrangements, and the resulting probabilities were checked against IGoR. Hypergeometric tests were used in a later analysis to score TCR-TCR, TCR-HLA and TCR-CMV co-occurrence, with a repertoire-size bias correction applied to the TCR pairs. False discovery rates were estimated in a later analysis by permuting HLA or CMV assignments 20 times. In a later analysis, co-occurring TCRs were grouped using DBSCAN, with TCRdist sequence similarity added in when clustering inside HLA-allele-positive subsets. Co-occurrence clustering excluded repertoires with fewer than 30,000 or more than 120,000 public chains, plus five with anomalous nucleotide sharing. Imported from immuneACCESS, the table was reduced by TCRdb to in-frame sequences with V and J called. These copies leave out some clones; in studies compared against another copy, an unresolved V gene accounts for under half, and the cause of the remainder is not known. The DNA was the basis for D and trimming; V, J and clone size are from that table. This sample has 99,000 or so clones in its table, and approximately 72% of those were observed once. Jointly, the top ten make up roughly 2.1% of the sample.

The cohort comprised under 700 healthy bone marrow donors. At the time of sampling, all cohort members were nominally healthy, though unrecorded immune exposures were likely present. The donor was CMV seronegative and belonged to the group of over 350 seronegative cohort members. Each donor provided a peripheral blood sample, and peripheral blood mononuclear cells were used for TCR beta sequencing. Genomic DNA was extracted from the blood cell samples with the Qiagen DNeasy Blood Extraction Kit. The germline V gene provides CDR1 MDHEN and CDR2 SYDVKM. Spanning cysteine to phenylalanine, the CDR3 consists of 17 amino acids. Only the CDR3 part of the read is kept: 51 bases, read in frame from the first base. V loses 2 bases at its end and J loses 2 bases; junction bases beyond the gene matches: 11. Of note for this clone: Its antigen is unknown. Nothing much larger sits one base from this clone, and base qualities are not available.

The receptor was isolated from a man younger than 45 in good health and CMV-seronegative. Recombination joined TRBV28 with TRBJ1-1, and TRBD1 matches 7 of the central bases. Sequenced input: PBMCs. The nucleotide sequence reads TGTGCCAGCAGTTTACACTCCCCTGGGACAGCTAACACTGAAGCTTTCTTT. It codes for CASSLHSPGTANTEAFF.